Listed here is a single T cell receptor (beta chain). While infection was still active, Seattle patients were enrolled and then followed longitudinally. The sample is drawn from a study of blood T cell repertoires in COVID-19. Study as a whole: Material from acute and convalescent COVID-19 was sourced from the United States, Italy and Spain. PBMCs, B-cell-depleted T cells, or T cells provided the cDNA or gDNA that made up the material.

Trimming took 5 bases from V and 1 from J, leaving 8 bases between them. CDR1 is LNHDA, CDR2 SQIVND, per germline (reference sequence). This CDR3 spans 13 amino acids. Assay: immunoSEQ multiplex PCR; the TCRdb copy retains only in-frame clones and omits some. The sample includes around 300,000 clones, about 90% seen only once; the top ten take less than 3.5%. Sequencing was done on a sample of peripheral blood. This receptor was obtained from a woman in her 30s with COVID-19, enrolled during active disease. The V and J genes are TRBV19 and TRBJ1-1; D is ambiguous. CDR3 sequence: CASSPTANTEAFF. CDR3 nucleotides: TGTGCCAGTAGTCCCACAGCGAACACTGAAGCTTTCTTT.